These 8 T cell receptor beta chains came from one sample sequenced in a study of blood T cell repertoires in COVID-19. Generated by immunoSEQ multiplex PCR, the TCRdb table keeps only in-frame clones and is missing some. The sample carries over 150,000 clones, 76% recorded once. Input material: peripheral blood. The receptors come from an elderly woman with acute or convalescent COVID-19.

In this sample, this clone turned up a few times. This chain uses TRBV27 with TRBJ2-2; TRBD1 aligns across 7 bases. The V segment lost 6 bases and the J segment 3 bases; nucleotides outside the gene matches: 1. The CDR3 runs 13 residues. CDR1 is MNHEY, CDR2 SMNVEV, per germline (reference sequence). The CDR3 here is CASSDRDTGELFF. CDR3 bases: TGTGCCAGCAGCGACAGGGACACCGGGGAGCTGTTTTTT.

The V and J genes are TRBV2 and TRBJ2-7; 8 bases match TRBD1. CDR3 length equals 14 residues. V was pared by 7 bases and J by 1 base, with 6 bases of the junction left unmatched. Germline V CDR1 and CDR2: SNHLY, FYNNEI. CDR3 loop: CASNQGARSYEQYF. The DNA of the CDR3 is TGTGCCAGCAACCAGGGGGCGCGTTCCTACGAGCAGTACTTC.

V gene TRBV5-8 combines with J gene TRBJ1-1; 8 nucleotides match TRBD1. The trim removed 1 base at V and 5 bases at J, leaving 10 bases unmatched. The germline CDR1 and CDR2 sequences are SGHTS and YDEGEE. This CDR3 is built from 16 residues. CDR3 sequence (DNA): TGTGCCAGCAGCTTGAGGCAGGGGGCGCCGGGGACTGAAGCTTTCTTT. Protein: CASSLRQGAPGTEAFF.

The genes are TRBV7-2 and TRBJ1-1; 8 bases are shared with TRBD1. Germline V gene lookup returns CDR1 SGHTA and CDR2 FQGNSA. CDR3 size: 14 residues. V shed 5 bases, J shed 4 bases, and the junction held 6 bases outside the gene matches. This CDR3 is CASSPRTGPTEAFF. CDR3 DNA sequence: TGTGCCAGCAGCCCCCGGACAGGGCCCACTGAAGCTTTCTTT.

The rearrangement uses TRBV27 and TRBJ1-2, with D hard to call. The CDR3 is made up of 12 amino acids. Germline assignment: CDR1 MNHEY and CDR2 SMNVEV (reference sequence). The V end was cut by 11 bases, the J end by 5 bases, with 15 bases between. This CDR3 is CAAGPVKYGYTF. CDR3 coding DNA: TGTGCCGCAGGCCCAGTCAAGTATGGCTACACCTTC.

This chain uses TRBV18 with TRBJ1-2, with D maybe TRBD1 (5 bases). Trimming removed 2 bases at V and 1 base at J, with 11 bases between. The CDR3 extends over 15 amino acids. Germline CDR1 is KGHSH and CDR2 is LQKENI. The CDR3 DNA reads as TGTGCCAGCTCACCAATTCCGGGGGTTAACTATGGCTACACCTTC. This codes for CASSPIPGVNYGYTF.

This chain joins TRBV18 and TRBJ1-5; the D gene is possibly TRBD1 (5 bases). Looked up from germline, CDR1 is KGHSH and CDR2 is LQKENI. Trimming pared 5 bases from V and 4 bases from J, leaving 24 bases between. The CDR3 consists of 18 residues. The CDR3 protein is CASSNLGGRTAGNQPQHF. The CDR3 coding sequence is TGTGCCAGCTCAAACCTGGGTGGCCGGACGGCAGGGAATCAGCCCCAGCATTTT. Filled out from reference TRBV18 and TRBJ1-5, the complete variable domain reads NAGVMQNPRHLVRRRGQEARLRCSPMKGHSHVYWYRQLPEEGLKFMVYLQKENIIDESGMPKERFSAEFPKEGPSILRIQQVVRGDSAAYFCASSNLGGRTAGNQPQHFGDGTRLSIL.

This clone was seen only once. The chain couples TRBV14 to TRBJ2-4; tentatively, D is TRBD1 (6 bases). Germline V gives CDR1 SGHDN, CDR2 FVKESK. The CDR3 extends over 14 amino acids. Trimming pared 1 base from V and 6 bases from J, leaving 10 bases between. The CDR3 protein is CASSQGTAPNIQYF. CDR3 DNA: TGTGCCAGCAGCCAAGGGACAGCCCCAAACATTCAGTACTTC.